The present entry profiles one T cell receptor beta chain with its context. Its antigen is currently unknown. With 60 Vbeta and 13 Jbeta primers, the PCR was carried out. Sequenced by immunoSEQ multiplex PCR; TCRdb stores in-frame clones only, minus some. This listing includes some 75,000 clones. Germline lookup yields CDR1 SNHLY and CDR2 FYNNEI. V shed 6 bases, J shed 3 bases, and the junction held 0 bases outside the gene matches. This CDR3 region has 13 residues. These data belong to a study of cytomegalovirus exposure and HLA in healthy donors. General study points: Sequencing probably produced one cluster of sequence variants that were highly shared. Most CMV-associated TCR beta chains were later found to appear HLA-restricted.

Nominally healthy donors provided the samples, though records likely missed some immune exposures. V is TRBV2 and J is TRBJ2-2; TRBD2 agrees at 8 bases. This TCR was recovered from a man in his forties in good health and CMV-seronegative. Sequencing was performed on PBMCs. CDR3 nucleotides: TGTGCCAGCAGGGGACTAGACACCGGGGAGCTGTTTTTT. This sequence encodes CASRGLDTGELFF.